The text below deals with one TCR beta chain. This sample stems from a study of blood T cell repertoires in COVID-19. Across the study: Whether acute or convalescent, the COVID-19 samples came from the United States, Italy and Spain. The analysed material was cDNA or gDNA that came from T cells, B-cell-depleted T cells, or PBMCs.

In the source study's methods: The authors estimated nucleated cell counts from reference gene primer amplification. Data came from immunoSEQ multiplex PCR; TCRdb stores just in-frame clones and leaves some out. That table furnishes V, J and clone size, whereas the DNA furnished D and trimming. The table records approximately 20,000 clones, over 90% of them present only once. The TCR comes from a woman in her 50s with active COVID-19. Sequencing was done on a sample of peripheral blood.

This chain's CDR3 is CASRPYRDRARAFF. The CDR3 DNA reads as TGTGCCAGCAGACCCTACCGGGACAGGGCCCGAGCTTTCTTT. The chain links TRBV7-9 to TRBJ1-1; 9 nucleotides align to TRBD1. V lost 6 bases to trimming and J lost 10 bases; unmatched junction nucleotides: 12. The CDR3 loop spans 14 amino acids. Looked up from germline, CDR1 is SEHNR and CDR2 is FQNEAQ (reference sequence).